The following is a T cell receptor (beta chain) sequence with its context. This specimen comes from a study of blood T cell repertoires in COVID-19. Study-level information: T cells, B-cell-depleted T cells, or PBMCs supplied cDNA or gDNA.

Sequenced by immunoSEQ multiplex PCR; TCRdb stores in-frame clones only, minus some. The sample records approximately 300,000 clones, roughly 84% being singletons. Germline V lookup: CDR1 SNHLY, CDR2 FYNNEI. Trimming stripped 3 bases from V and 7 bases from J, with 9 bases between. The CDR3 sequence is 12 residues long. The chain combines TRBV2 with TRBJ1-1; D possibly corresponds to TRBD1 (6 bases). The sequence derives from a human donor with COVID-19, enrolled during active disease. The donor label of this sample is uncertain. The source material was peripheral blood. The CDR3 spells CASSERTVEAFF. The CDR3 DNA follows: TGTGCCAGCAGTGAGCGGACAGTTGAAGCTTTCTTT.